The 30 T cell receptor beta chains in this list originate from one sample, sequenced in a study of control samples from healthy donors and cancer patients. Sequencing used immunoSEQ multiplex PCR; TCRdb keeps in-frame clones, though not all of them. Of 150,000 to 200,000 clones in the sample, around nine tenths were seen once. Sequenced input: blood. The receptors derive from a man aged 30 to 39 in good health.

The rearrangement links TRBV6-5 to TRBJ2-1, with 9 bases fitting TRBD1. CDR3 size: 14 residues. The V segment lost 7 bases and the J segment 8 bases; nucleotides outside the gene matches: 9. The germline gives CDR1 MNHEY, CDR2 SVGAGI. The CDR3: CASKEGTGLYEQFF. The CDR3 DNA reads as TGTGCCAGCAAGGAAGGGACAGGGCTTTATGAGCAGTTCTTC.

The chain is built from TRBV18 and TRBJ2-3, with 8 bases aligning to TRBD1. The V gene end was trimmed by 4 bases and the J gene end by 3 bases; junction bases not matched to a gene: 0. CDR1 and CDR2 (germline): KGHSH, LQKENI. The CDR3 runs to 13 residues. CDR3 sequence: CASSRQGTDTQYF. As DNA, the CDR3 is TGTGCCAGCTCACGACAGGGGACAGATACGCAGTATTTT.

The J gene is TRBJ1-5, the V gene TRBV19; D is perhaps TRBD1 (5 bases). V lost 4 bases to trimming and J lost 1 base, with 11 bases between them. Germline V gene data show CDR1 as LNHDA and CDR2 as SQIVND (reference sequence). The CDR3 loop spans 15 amino acids. The CDR3 here is CASSTPGDSNQPQHF. CDR3 nucleotide sequence: TGTGCCAGTAGTACCCCTGGGGACAGCAATCAGCCCCAGCATTTT.

The J gene is TRBJ1-1, the V gene TRBV6-1; D is unclear. V lost 2 bases, J lost 5 bases, and 15 bases lay in between. The germline gives CDR1 MNHNS, CDR2 SASEGT. This CDR3 is 15 amino acids long. The chain's CDR3 is CASSELHKEKTEAFF. CDR3 DNA sequence: TGTGCCAGCAGTGAATTGCATAAGGAGAAAACTGAAGCTTTCTTT.

CDR3 sequence (DNA): TGTGCCAGCAGCCTACGAACCAGGGGGGGCTACACCTTC. This codes for CASSLRTRGGYTF. The genes are TRBV3-1 (or the pseudogene TRBV3-2) and TRBJ1-2, with 7 nucleotides matching TRBD1. The CDR3 has 13 amino acids. Germline loops: CDR1 LGHDT, CDR2 YNNKEL (reference sequence). The V and J ends lost 4 bases and 8 bases, in that order; junction bases with no gene match: 7.

The rearrangement uses TRBV7-8 and TRBJ1-5, with D unresolved. V was clipped by 2 bases and J by 5 bases, with 13 bases between them. The CDR3 loop spans 15 amino acids. Germline CDR1 SGHVS, CDR2 FQNEAQ. CDR3 nucleotides: TGTGCCAGCAGCTTAAACAAAATCAATTATCAGCCCCAGCATTTT. This codes for CASSLNKINYQPQHF.

This rearrangement joins TRBV5-4 to TRBJ1-2, with 9 positions matching TRBD1. The CDR3 totals 13 residues. Trimming removed 4 bases from V and 10 bases from J; junction bases left unmatched: 8. Looked up from germline, CDR1 is SGHNT and CDR2 is YYREEE (reference sequence). CDR3 sequence (DNA): TGTGCCAGCAGCCCGGGACAGGGTCCCCTCTACACCTTC. Residues: CASSPGQGPLYTF.

The rearrangement uses TRBV9 and TRBJ2-7; 8 nucleotides align to TRBD1. CDR3 length equals 15 residues. CDR1 and CDR2 from the germline V gene are SGDLS and YYNGEE. V shed 0 bases, J shed 1 base, and the junction held 3 bases outside the gene matches. CDR3 sequence: CASSVETGDSYEQYF. CDR3 nucleotide sequence: TGTGCCAGCAGCGTAGAGACAGGGGATTCCTACGAGCAGTACTTC.

This chain links TRBV5-1 with TRBJ1-6; D is unclear. Per germline, CDR1 SGHRS and CDR2 YFSETQ. This CDR3 contains 17 residues. V shed 0 bases and J shed 5 bases, with 15 bases lying between them. The CDR3 loop reads CASSLAGGGRHNSPLHF. The CDR3 region has the DNA TGCGCCAGCAGCTTGGCCGGCGGTGGAAGGCATAATTCACCCCTCCACTTT. Together with reference TRBV5-1 and TRBJ1-6, the CDR3 gives the full variable domain: KAGVTQTPRYLIKTRGQQVTLSCSPISGHRSVSWYQQTPGQGLQFLFEYFSETQRNKGNFPGRFSGRQFSNSRSEMNVSTLELGDSALYLCASSLAGGGRHNSPLHFGNGTRLTVT.

The J gene is TRBJ1-2, the V gene TRBV5-4; D is undetermined. The CDR3 sequence is 15 residues long. V lost 0 bases, J lost 4 bases, and 13 bases lay in between. Germline V gene sequence: CDR1 SGHNT, CDR2 YYREEE (reference sequence). CDR3 nucleotides: TGTGCCAGCAGCTTGGTTGACGGTTTGGGCTATGGCTACACCTTC. Protein: CASSLVDGLGYGYTF. Filled out from reference TRBV5-4 and TRBJ1-2, the complete variable domain reads ETGVTQSPTHLIKTRGQQVTLRCSSQSGHNTVSWYQQALGQGPQFIFQYYREEENGRGNFPPRFSGLQFPNYSSELNVNALELDDSALYLCASSLVDGLGYGYTFGSGTRLTVV.

For the CDR3, the DNA is TGTGCCAGCAGCTTAGAGGTCAGTACCTACGAGCAGTACTTC. As protein: CASSLEVSTYEQYF. The V and J genes are TRBV7-2 and TRBJ2-7, with unresolved D. Per germline, CDR1 SGHTA and CDR2 FQGNSA. CDR3 length: 14 residues. Trimming cost V 1 base and J 2 bases, with 9 bases left between them. Full variable domain (remainder filled in from reference TRBV7-2 and TRBJ2-7): GAGVSQSPSNKVTEKGKDVELRCDPISGHTALYWYRQSLGQGLEFLIYFQGNSAPDKSGLPSDRFSAERTGGSVSTLTIQRTQQEDSAVYLCASSLEVSTYEQYFGPGTRLTVT.

As concerns this clone: This specimen includes other DNA sequences encoding the same CDR3. J is TRBJ2-1 and V is TRBV18; 7 positions agree with TRBD1. J was trimmed by 10 bases and V by 2 bases; bases with no gene match: 5. Germline CDR1 is KGHSH and CDR2 is LQKENI. The CDR3 loop spans 13 amino acids. This chain's CDR3 is CASSPNRGREQFF. DNA for the CDR3: TGTGCCAGCTCACCAAACAGGGGCAGGGAGCAGTTCTTC.

The rearrangement uses TRBV5-1 and TRBJ2-2, with D unclear. Looked up from germline, CDR1 is SGHRS and CDR2 is YFSETQ. V lost 1 base, J lost 5 bases, and 9 bases lay in between. The CDR3 extends over 14 amino acids. The CDR3 sequence is CASSLSLETGELFF. The CDR3 DNA reads TGCGCCAGCAGCTTGAGCTTGGAAACCGGGGAGCTGTTTTTT.

V and J are TRBV2 and TRBJ1-5; D is unresolved. The V gene lost 6 bases and the J gene lost 0 bases, with 3 bases spanning the gap. There are 12 residues in the CDR3. Germline CDR1 reads SNHLY; CDR2 reads FYNNEI. CDR3 sequence (DNA): TGTGCCAGCAGGAATAGCAATCAGCCCCAGCATTTT. Its translation: CASRNSNQPQHF.

The chain has TRBV3-1 (or the pseudogene TRBV3-2) and TRBJ1-3, with D possibly TRBD1 on 5 matching bases. The CDR3 is 16 amino acids. Looked up from germline, CDR1 is LGHDT and CDR2 is YNNKEL (reference sequence). Trimming removed 4 bases from V and 0 bases from J, with 13 bases in between. The DNA for the CDR3 is TGTGCCAGCAGCCCCTACCGGGGGGTCTCTGGAAACACCATATATTTT. Translating it yields CASSPYRGVSGNTIYF.

V gene TRBV2 combines with J gene TRBJ2-7, with TRBD1 matching 12 bases. The CDR3 sequence is 14 residues long. Germline V lookup: CDR1 SNHLY, CDR2 FYNNEI. With V trimmed by 7 bases and J by 2 bases, 3 bases remained unmatched. The CDR3 region has the DNA TGTGCCAGCAACCGGGACAGGGGGCCCTACGAGCAGTACTTC. It yields the protein CASNRDRGPYEQYF.

The chain couples TRBV29-1 to TRBJ2-1; tentatively, D is TRBD1 (5 bases). Per the germline V gene, CDR1 is SQVTM and CDR2 is ANQGSEA. Trimming took off 4 bases at V and 3 bases at J, with 10 bases between the two ends. The CDR3 spans 13 residues. CDR3 bases: TGCAGCGTTGTCGGTAGGGGCTACAATGAGCAGTTCTTC. It translates to CSVVGRGYNEQFF.

This chain joins TRBV5-1 and TRBJ1-5; tentatively, D is TRBD1 (5 bases). The germline V gene has CDR1 SGHRS and CDR2 YFSETQ. The V and J ends lost 4 bases and 5 bases respectively, with 10 bases between them. There are 13 residues in the CDR3. CDR3 sequence reads: CASSTGVDQPQHF. CDR3 in DNA: TGCGCCAGCAGCACGGGGGTTGATCAGCCCCAGCATTTT.

J is TRBJ1-5 and V is TRBV24-1, with D perhaps matching TRBD1 (6 bases). Germline loops: CDR1 KGHDR, CDR2 SFDVKD. The V and J ends lost 7 bases and 5 bases respectively, with 11 bases between them. CDR3 length: 13 amino acids. As DNA, the CDR3 is TGTGCCACCAGGTCAGGGGAGCATCAGCCCCAGCATTTT. It is translated as CATRSGEHQPQHF.

This rearrangement joins TRBV6-1 to TRBJ1-5; 7 bases match TRBD1. The CDR3 totals 15 residues. The trim removed 2 bases at V and 3 bases at J, leaving 4 bases unmatched. Germline V gives CDR1 MNHNS, CDR2 SASEGT. This CDR3 reads CASSELGTVNQPQHF. CDR3 sequence (DNA): TGTGCCAGCAGTGAACTCGGGACAGTCAATCAGCCCCAGCATTTT.

The chain is built from TRBV5-1 and TRBJ2-2; D is unclear. V gave up 4 bases and J gave up 6 bases, with 16 bases separating them. This CDR3 contains 15 residues. CDR1 is SGHRS and CDR2 is YFSETQ in the germline V gene. Here the CDR3 DNA reads TGCGCCAGCAGCCCTCAACCCGACTTAGCCGGGGAGCTGTTTTTT. Translated: CASSPQPDLAGELFF.

The J gene is TRBJ2-1, the V gene TRBV24-1, with D maybe TRBD1 (6 bases). Germline loops: CDR1 KGHDR, CDR2 SFDVKD. This CDR3 spans 18 amino acids. V lost 3 bases, J lost 0 bases, and 17 bases lay in between. CDR3 region: CATSDLQGSSSSYNEQFF. The DNA of the CDR3 is TGTGCCACCAGTGATCTACAGGGTTCTTCTAGCTCCTACAATGAGCAGTTCTTC.

This clone occurred a few times. The gene calls are TRBV6-5 and TRBJ1-2; TRBD1 matches at 7 bases. The V gene's germline CDR1 is MNHEY and CDR2 SVGAGI. This CDR3 is built from 14 residues. Trimming removed 7 bases from V and 4 bases from J; junction bases left unmatched: 9. CDR3 residues: CASTPTGKSYGYTF. The CDR3 nucleotides read TGTGCCAGCACCCCGACAGGGAAGTCCTATGGCTACACCTTC.

This clone was seen only a few times. This chain joins TRBV19 and TRBJ2-5; tentatively, D is TRBD1 or TRBD2 (5 bases each). This CDR3 has 14 residues. In germline, CDR1 is LNHDA, CDR2 SQIVND (reference sequence). The V end was cut by 3 bases, the J end by 5 bases, with 13 bases between. The CDR3 protein is CASSMQGGGETQYF. The CDR3 coding sequence is TGTGCCAGTAGTATGCAGGGTGGAGGTGAGACCCAGTACTTC.

J is TRBJ1-2 and V is TRBV6-4; no reliable D call. The CDR3 has 13 amino acids. Germline V gene sequence: CDR1 MRHNA, CDR2 SNTAGT. Deletions cut 10 bases from V and 0 bases from J, with 12 bases between. CDR3 bases: TGTGCCACCCGGGATTCGCCTAACTATGGCTACACCTTC. Its translation: CATRDSPNYGYTF.

This sequence joins TRBV6-5 and TRBJ2-6; tentatively, D is TRBD1 (6 bases). V shed 9 bases and J shed 1 base, with 7 bases lying between them. This CDR3 has 13 amino acids. The germline CDR1 and CDR2 sequences are MNHEY and SVGAGI. The CDR3: CASTGSGANVLTF. DNA for the CDR3: TGTGCCAGTACAGGGTCTGGGGCCAACGTCCTGACTTTC.

The chain joins TRBV7-2 to TRBJ1-5; a possible D gene is TRBD1 (6 bases). V was pared by 5 bases and J by 4 bases, with 9 bases between. The CDR3 totals 13 residues. Germline V lookup: CDR1 SGHTA, CDR2 FQGNSA. CDR3 in DNA: TGTGCCAGCAGCCAGGGGCGGAATCAGCCCCAGCATTTT. This codes for CASSQGRNQPQHF.

This clone has just one count. The chain joins TRBV9 to TRBJ2-1, with 8 nucleotides matching TRBD2. Germline lookup yields CDR1 SGDLS and CDR2 YYNGEE. The CDR3 has 15 amino acids. V lost 3 bases, J lost 0 bases, and 2 bases stayed unmatched. The CDR3: CASSGSGSSYNEQFF. As DNA, the CDR3 is TGTGCCAGCAGCGGCAGCGGGAGCTCCTACAATGAGCAGTTCTTC.

The chain carries TRBV7-9 and TRBJ2-2; 12 nucleotides line up with TRBD2. The CDR3 sequence is 18 residues long. Germline assignment: CDR1 SEHNR and CDR2 FQNEAQ (reference sequence). The V segment lost 7 bases and the J segment 1 base; nucleotides outside the gene matches: 10. In DNA, the CDR3 is TGTGCCAGCACCCCAACGAAGACTAGCGGGGGGAACACCGGGGAGCTGTTTTTT. Its protein is CASTPTKTSGGNTGELFF.

This chain links TRBV10-3 with TRBJ1-4, with D unresolved. Deletions cut 3 bases from V and 0 bases from J, with 11 bases between. Per the germline V gene, CDR1 is ENHRY and CDR2 is SYGVKD. This CDR3 contains 16 residues. The CDR3 is CAISEGQTATNEKLFF. DNA of the CDR3: TGTGCCATCAGTGAAGGGCAGACTGCAACTAATGAAAAACTGTTTTTT.